The clone carrying this T cell receptor (beta chain) was recorded once. V was cut by 7 bases and J by 0 bases, with 15 bases left in between. The CDR3 is 15 amino acids. Germline CDR1 and CDR2: MDHEN and SYDVKM. The data belong to a study of blood T cell repertoires in COVID-19. Generated by immunoSEQ multiplex PCR, the TCRdb table keeps only in-frame clones and is missing some. The table has about 440,000 clones, 70% to 90% seen once; the top ten hold just under 2%. The receptor was isolated from a woman younger than 30 with acute COVID-19. The chain links TRBV28 to TRBJ1-2; D uncertain. Sequenced: PBMCs or T cells enriched from blood (not recorded which). CDR3 amino acids: CASTTSRPANYGYTF. Here the CDR3 DNA reads TGTGCCAGCACCACCTCCAGGCCAGCTAACTATGGCTACACCTTC.